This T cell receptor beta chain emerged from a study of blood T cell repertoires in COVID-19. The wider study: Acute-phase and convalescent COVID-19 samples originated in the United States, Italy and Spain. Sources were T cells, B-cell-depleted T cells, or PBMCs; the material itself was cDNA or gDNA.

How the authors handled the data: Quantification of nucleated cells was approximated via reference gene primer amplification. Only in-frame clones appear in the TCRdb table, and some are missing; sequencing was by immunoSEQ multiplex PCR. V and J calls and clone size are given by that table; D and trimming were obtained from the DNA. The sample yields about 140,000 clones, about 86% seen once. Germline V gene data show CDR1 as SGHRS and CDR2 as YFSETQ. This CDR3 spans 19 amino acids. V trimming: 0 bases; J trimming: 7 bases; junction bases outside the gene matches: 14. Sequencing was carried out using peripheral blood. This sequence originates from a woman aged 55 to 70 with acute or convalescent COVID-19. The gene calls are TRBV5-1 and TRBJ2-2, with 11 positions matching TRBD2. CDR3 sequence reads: CASSLVLAGGLISGGELFF. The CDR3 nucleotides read TGCGCCAGCAGCTTGGTCCTAGCGGGGGGCCTGATCTCGGGCGGGGAGCTGTTTTTT. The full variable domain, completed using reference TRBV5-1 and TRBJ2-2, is KAGVTQTPRYLIKTRGQQVTLSCSPISGHRSVSWYQQTPGQGLQFLFEYFSETQRNKGNFPGRFSGRQFSNSRSEMNVSTLELGDSALYLCASSLVLAGGLISGGELFFGEGSRLTVL.